A single sample gave rise to the 27 T cell receptor beta chains below, sequenced in a study of blood T cell repertoires in COVID-19. Data came from immunoSEQ multiplex PCR; TCRdb stores just in-frame clones and leaves some out. In the table there are 200,000 to 250,000 clones, about 88% of which are singletons. Sequenced input: peripheral blood. The origin of the receptors is a woman aged 45 to 65 with COVID-19, enrolled during active disease.

The chain couples TRBV19 to TRBJ1-5, with D uncertain. Trimming shortened V by 3 bases and J by 4 bases, and 10 bases separated the two germline ends. The germline V gene has CDR1 LNHDA and CDR2 SQIVND (reference sequence). The CDR3 loop spans 14 amino acids. For the CDR3, the DNA is TGTGCCAGTAGTATGGGCCCCCTTAATCAGCCCCAGCATTTT. Translation gives CASSMGPLNQPQHF.

In DNA form, the CDR3 reads TGTGCCAGCAGCCTAAGAGACAGGGGAGAAGCTTTCTTT. Its translation: CASSLRDRGEAFF. This rearrangement joins TRBV12-3 or TRBV12-4 to TRBJ1-1; 8 positions match TRBD1. The CDR3 runs to 13 residues. Unmatched junction bases numbered 8, after V lost 6 bases and J lost 8 bases.

This clone was recorded once. The gene calls are TRBV5-1 and TRBJ1-1; D perhaps matches TRBD1 (5 bases). Germline V CDR1 and CDR2: SGHRS, YFSETQ. V dropped 0 bases and J dropped 5 bases, with 14 bases sitting between them. This CDR3 is 15 amino acids long. This CDR3 is CASSLGVGAGTEAFF. DNA for the CDR3: TGCGCCAGCAGCTTGGGAGTAGGGGCAGGGACTGAAGCTTTCTTT. Full variable domain (remainder filled in from reference TRBV5-1 and TRBJ1-1): KAGVTQTPRYLIKTRGQQVTLSCSPISGHRSVSWYQQTPGQGLQFLFEYFSETQRNKGNFPGRFSGRQFSNSRSEMNVSTLELGDSALYLCASSLGVGAGTEAFFGQGTRLTVV.

This clone appeared a few times. The chain combines TRBV13 with TRBJ2-3; TRBD2 agrees at 8 bases. The V gene end was trimmed by 3 bases and the J gene end by 2 bases; junction bases not matched to a gene: 4. The CDR3 runs 15 residues. The germline V gene has CDR1 PRHDT and CDR2 FYEKMQ (reference sequence). The CDR3 protein is CASSLRGAYTDTQYF. CDR3 nucleotides: TGTGCCAGCAGCTTGCGGGGGGCCTACACAGATACGCAGTATTTT.

The chain combines TRBV19 with TRBJ2-6; tentative D call: TRBD2 (5 bases). The V gene lost 2 bases and the J gene lost 4 bases, with 9 bases spanning the gap. CDR3 length equals 15 residues. Germline V gene data show CDR1 as LNHDA and CDR2 as SQIVND (reference sequence). CDR3 sequence: CASSIRGYGANVLTF. Written as DNA, the CDR3 is TGTGCCAGTAGTATACGGGGTTACGGGGCCAACGTCCTGACTTTC.

This sequence joins TRBV6-5 and TRBJ1-6; 7 bases map to TRBD1. The germline CDR1 and CDR2 sequences are MNHEY and SVGAGI. The V gene end was trimmed by 4 bases and the J gene end by 6 bases; junction bases not matched to a gene: 6. This CDR3 is built from 15 residues. CDR3 sequence: CASSFQDRINSPLHF. CDR3 nucleotides: TGTGCCAGCAGTTTTCAGGACAGGATTAATTCACCCCTCCACTTT.

Written as DNA, the CDR3 is TGTGCCAGCTTTACAGGGGGGGACACTGAAGCTTTCTTT. Protein product: CASFTGGDTEAFF. The chain couples TRBV28 to TRBJ1-1, with TRBD1 identical over 8 bases. CDR1 is MDHEN, CDR2 SYDVKM, per germline. The trim removed 8 bases at V and 3 bases at J, leaving 5 bases unmatched. There are 13 residues in the CDR3.

This clone has just one count. This chain joins TRBV2 and TRBJ1-1, with TRBD1 matching over 10 bases. CDR1 SNHLY and CDR2 FYNNEI come from the germline V gene. Losses at the gene ends were 5 bases for V and 5 bases for J; bases not matched to a gene: 14. This CDR3 is built from 17 residues. Here the CDR3 reads CASSPDRGQILGTEAFF. Here the CDR3 DNA reads TGTGCCAGCAGTCCAGACAGGGGGCAGATTTTAGGGACTGAAGCTTTCTTT.

The gene calls are TRBV9 and TRBJ2-5; 16 bases are shared with TRBD2. Per the germline V gene, CDR1 is SGDLS and CDR2 is YYNGEE. The CDR3 spans 17 residues. V lost 4 bases and J lost 4; bases outside the gene matches: 7. CDR3 in amino acids: CASSTGLAGGPGETQYF. In nucleotides, the CDR3 is TGTGCCAGCAGCACGGGACTAGCGGGGGGGCCAGGAGAGACCCAGTACTTC.

This chain joins TRBV10-2 and TRBJ2-6; possibly TRBD1 for D (5 bases). The V end was cut by 2 bases, the J end by 0 bases, with 11 bases between. The CDR3 totals 17 residues. Looked up from germline, CDR1 is WSHSY and CDR2 is SAAADI. The CDR3 here is CASSEDSPSSGANVLTF. DNA for the CDR3: TGCGCCAGCAGTGAGGACAGCCCCTCCTCTGGGGCCAACGTCCTGACTTTC.

This rearrangement joins TRBV6-2 or TRBV6-3 to TRBJ2-3; tentatively, D is TRBD1 (6 bases). Trimming removed 2 bases from V and 1 base from J, with 19 bases in between. Looked up from germline, CDR1 is MNHEY and CDR2 is SVGEGT. The CDR3 is made up of 18 amino acids. CDR3 loop: CASSYAQQGIGRTDTQYF. The CDR3 region has the DNA TGTGCCAGCAGTTACGCCCAACAGGGAATCGGGCGCACAGATACGCAGTATTTT.

This clone was found once. The V and J genes are TRBV5-4 and TRBJ1-3; tentatively, D is TRBD1 (5 bases). Germline V gene sequence: CDR1 SGHNT, CDR2 YYREEE (reference sequence). Trimming stripped 7 bases from V and 7 bases from J, with 12 bases between. CDR3 length: 12 residues. CDR3 sequence (DNA): TGTGCCAGCGGGAGGGGAAGGAACACCATATATTTT. This sequence encodes CASGRGRNTIYF.

The V and J genes are TRBV5-6 and TRBJ2-1; D might be TRBD1 (5 bases). CDR1 is SGHDT, CDR2 YYEEEE, per germline. The CDR3 length is 14 residues. The germline V and J ends were trimmed by 2 bases and 5 bases, with 11 bases remaining between them. CDR3 in DNA: TGTGCCAGCAGCTTTGGACAACTCAACAATGAGCAGTTCTTC. It translates to CASSFGQLNNEQFF.

This clone was seen once. J is TRBJ1-5 and V is TRBV19; D is unresolved. Trimming pared 7 bases from V and 1 base from J, leaving 14 bases between. CDR3 length: 15 amino acids. Per the germline V gene, CDR1 is LNHDA and CDR2 is SQIVND (reference sequence). CDR3 nucleotide sequence: TGTGCCAGTAACCCTTTGACAAGGAGCAATCAGCCCCAGCATTTT. It codes for CASNPLTRSNQPQHF.

The rearrangement uses TRBV5-4 and TRBJ2-2; TRBD2 matches at 11 bases. V trimming: 3 bases; J trimming: 5 bases; junction bases outside the gene matches: 3. Germline loops: CDR1 SGHNT, CDR2 YYREEE (reference sequence). This CDR3 region has 15 residues. Written as DNA, the CDR3 is TGTGCCAGCAGCTCCCCTAGCGGGGGGACCGGGGAGCTGTTTTTT. It translates to CASSSPSGGTGELFF. Using reference TRBV5-4 and TRBJ2-2 for the parts outside the CDR3, the full variable domain is ETGVTQSPTHLIKTRGQQVTLRCSSQSGHNTVSWYQQALGQGPQFIFQYYREEENGRGNFPPRFSGLQFPNYSSELNVNALELDDSALYLCASSSPSGGTGELFFGEGSRLTVL.

V and J are TRBV10-3 and TRBJ1-4, with TRBD1 identical over 9 bases. V lost 5 bases to trimming and J lost 5 bases; unmatched junction nucleotides: 3. CDR3 length equals 14 residues. CDR1 is ENHRY, CDR2 SYGVKD, per germline. CDR3 sequence: CAISSGTGNEKLFF. As DNA, the CDR3 is TGTGCCATCAGTTCAGGGACAGGGAATGAAAAACTGTTTTTT.

The chain recombines TRBV19 with TRBJ1-1, with 8 bases lining up with TRBD1. V dropped 7 bases and J dropped 3; count of bases not matched to a gene: 7. The CDR3 totals 14 residues. In germline, CDR1 is LNHDA, CDR2 SQIVND (reference sequence). CDR3 residues: CASIRGPWYTEAFF. The CDR3 nucleotides read TGTGCCAGTATCAGGGGGCCATGGTACACTGAAGCTTTCTTT.

The chain links TRBV19 to TRBJ2-2; no clear D gene. Germline V CDR1 and CDR2: LNHDA, SQIVND (reference sequence). The ends were cut back, 6 bases at V and 0 bases at J, with 2 bases in the middle. This CDR3 comprises 12 residues. For the CDR3, the DNA is TGTGCCAGTAGCGCGAACACCGGGGAGCTGTTTTTT. Its translation: CASSANTGELFF.

Regarding this clone: It is likely a read error, because the conserved phenylalanine at the end of the CDR3 is missing. The rearrangement uses TRBV30 and TRBJ2-4; weak D call: TRBD2 (6 bases). The CDR3 runs to 15 residues. CDR1 is GTSNPN and CDR2 is SVGIG in the germline V gene (reference sequence). V lost 0 bases to trimming and J lost 1 base, with 10 bases between them. In DNA, the CDR3 is TGTGCCTGGAGTGTCGGGGGAAAGGCCAAAAACATTCAGTACTCC. Encoded protein: CAWSVGGKAKNIQYS.

The chain carries TRBV27 and TRBJ2-7; tentative D call: TRBD2 (6 bases). The germline V gene has CDR1 MNHEY and CDR2 SMNVEV (reference sequence). The CDR3 is 14 amino acids. The V end was cut by 3 bases, the J end by 3 bases, with 12 bases between. The CDR3 is CASSFGGTDYEQYF. The CDR3 DNA sequence: TGTGCCAGCAGTTTCGGGGGTACTGACTACGAGCAGTACTTC.

The chain is built from TRBV10-3 and TRBJ2-2, with a tentative D call TRBD2 (6 bases). V lost 7 bases and J lost 0, with 9 bases in between. CDR1 and CDR2 (germline): ENHRY, SYGVKD. This CDR3 region has 14 residues. Here the CDR3 DNA reads TGTGCCATCAAGGGAGGAGCGAACACCGGGGAGCTGTTTTTT. It yields the protein CAIKGGANTGELFF.

This rearrangement joins TRBV19 to TRBJ2-2, with TRBD1 as a possible D gene (6 bases). Trimming took 4 bases from V and 7 from J, leaving 19 bases between them. The germline V gene has CDR1 LNHDA and CDR2 SQIVND (reference sequence). This CDR3 has 16 residues. The CDR3 is CASSTHRDPRGGELFF. The CDR3, as DNA: TGTGCCAGTAGTACCCACAGGGATCCGAGGGGCGGGGAGCTGTTTTTT.

The chain joins TRBV12-3 or TRBV12-4 to TRBJ2-7; possible D gene TRBD2, 6 bases. This CDR3 is built from 11 residues. The germline V and J ends were trimmed by 3 bases and 6 bases, with 6 bases remaining between them. The DNA of the CDR3 is TGTGCCAGCAGTTTCGGGGGCGAGCAGTACTTC. Its protein is CASSFGGEQYF.

This clone appeared a single time. The chain recombines TRBV19 with TRBJ2-5, with a weak D call TRBD2 (5 bases). This CDR3 comprises 11 residues. V was shortened by 5 bases and J by 5 bases, with 6 bases between the two germline ends. Germline loops: CDR1 LNHDA, CDR2 SQIVND (reference sequence). Here the CDR3 reads CASSPGETQYF. CDR3 nucleotide sequence: TGTGCCAGTAGTCCGGGGGAGACCCAGTACTTC.

This chain uses TRBV5-1 with TRBJ2-3; a possible D gene is TRBD2 (6 bases). The CDR3 runs 14 residues. V gave up 5 bases and J gave up 2 bases, with 12 bases separating them. Germline CDR1 reads SGHRS; CDR2 reads YFSETQ. The CDR3 nucleotides read TGCGCCAGCAGTTCGACTAGGCCCACAGATACGCAGTATTTT. It encodes CASSSTRPTDTQYF.

The chain joins TRBV12-3 or TRBV12-4 to TRBJ1-1; D may be TRBD1 (6 bases). The CDR3 consists of 13 residues. V was trimmed by 6 bases and J by 4 bases, leaving 12 bases between them. CDR3 in DNA: TGTGCCAGCAGCTTACAGGGTCTCACTGAAGCTTTCTTT. Residues: CASSLQGLTEAFF.

The chain is built from TRBV3-1 (or the pseudogene TRBV3-2) and TRBJ2-2, with D uncertain. The V and J ends lost 1 base and 3 bases respectively, with 3 bases between them. The germline V gene has CDR1 LGHDT and CDR2 YNNKEL (reference sequence). CDR3 length equals 13 residues. CDR3 amino acids: CASSQAYTGELFF. CDR3 bases: TGTGCCAGCAGCCAAGCATACACCGGGGAGCTGTTTTTT.